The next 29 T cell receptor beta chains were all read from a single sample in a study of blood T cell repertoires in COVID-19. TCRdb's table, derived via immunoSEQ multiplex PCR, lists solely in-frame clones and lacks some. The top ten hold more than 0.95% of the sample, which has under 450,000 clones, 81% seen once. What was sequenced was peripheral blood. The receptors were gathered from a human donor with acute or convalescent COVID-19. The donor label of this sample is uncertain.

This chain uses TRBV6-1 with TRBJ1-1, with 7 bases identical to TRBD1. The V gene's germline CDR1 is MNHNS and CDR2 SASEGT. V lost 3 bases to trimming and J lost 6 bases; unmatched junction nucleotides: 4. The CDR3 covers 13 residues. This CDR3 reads CASSDNRGPEAFF. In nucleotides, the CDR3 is TGTGCCAGCAGTGATAACAGGGGTCCTGAAGCTTTCTTT.

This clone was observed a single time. The DNA for the CDR3 is TGTGCCAGTAGTTACCGGACAGATCACACTGAAGCTTTCTTT. Protein sequence: CASSYRTDHTEAFF. The chain has TRBV19 and TRBJ1-1, with D possibly TRBD1 on 6 matching bases. Germline V gives CDR1 LNHDA, CDR2 SQIVND (reference sequence). This CDR3 has 14 amino acids. V was cut by 5 bases and J by 3 bases, with 13 bases left in between.

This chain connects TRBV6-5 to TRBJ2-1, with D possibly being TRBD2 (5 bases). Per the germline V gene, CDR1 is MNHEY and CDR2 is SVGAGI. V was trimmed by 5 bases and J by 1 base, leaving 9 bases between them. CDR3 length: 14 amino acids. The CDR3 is CASSRGLSYNEQFF. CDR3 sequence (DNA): TGTGCCAGCAGTAGAGGACTGTCCTACAATGAGCAGTTCTTC.

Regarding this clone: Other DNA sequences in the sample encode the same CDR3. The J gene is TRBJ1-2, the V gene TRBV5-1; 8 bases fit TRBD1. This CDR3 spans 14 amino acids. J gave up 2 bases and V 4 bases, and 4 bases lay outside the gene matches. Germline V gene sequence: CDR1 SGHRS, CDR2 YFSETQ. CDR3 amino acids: CASSLGQGNYGYTF. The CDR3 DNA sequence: TGCGCCAGCAGCCTAGGACAGGGCAACTATGGCTACACCTTC.

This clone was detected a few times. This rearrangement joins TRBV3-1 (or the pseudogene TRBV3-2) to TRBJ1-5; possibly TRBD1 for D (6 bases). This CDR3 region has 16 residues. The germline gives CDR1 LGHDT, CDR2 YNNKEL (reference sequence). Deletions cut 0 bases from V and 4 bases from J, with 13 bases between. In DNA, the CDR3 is TGTGCCAGCAGCCAAGATCGTCCAGGGGTAAATCAGCCCCAGCATTTT. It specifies CASSQDRPGVNQPQHF.

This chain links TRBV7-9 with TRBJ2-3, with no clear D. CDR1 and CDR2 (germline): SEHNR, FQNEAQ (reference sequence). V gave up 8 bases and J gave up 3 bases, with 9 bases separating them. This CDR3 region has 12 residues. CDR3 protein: CASLLRTDTQYF. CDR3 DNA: TGTGCCAGCCTTCTAAGAACAGATACGCAGTATTTT.

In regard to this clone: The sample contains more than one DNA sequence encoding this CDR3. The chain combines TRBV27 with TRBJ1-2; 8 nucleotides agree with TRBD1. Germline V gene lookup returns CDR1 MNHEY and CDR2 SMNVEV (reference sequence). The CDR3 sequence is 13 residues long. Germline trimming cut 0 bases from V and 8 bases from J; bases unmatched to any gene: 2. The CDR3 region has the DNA TGTGCCAGCAGTTTATCCAGGACAGGGGGCTACACCTTC. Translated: CASSLSRTGGYTF.

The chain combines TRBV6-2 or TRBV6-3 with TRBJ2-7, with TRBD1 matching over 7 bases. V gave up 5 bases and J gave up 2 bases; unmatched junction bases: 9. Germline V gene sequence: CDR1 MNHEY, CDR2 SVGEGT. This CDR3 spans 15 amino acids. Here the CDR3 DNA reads TGTGCCAGCAGTAATGGGCCGGGACAGACCTACGAGCAGTACTTC. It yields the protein CASSNGPGQTYEQYF.

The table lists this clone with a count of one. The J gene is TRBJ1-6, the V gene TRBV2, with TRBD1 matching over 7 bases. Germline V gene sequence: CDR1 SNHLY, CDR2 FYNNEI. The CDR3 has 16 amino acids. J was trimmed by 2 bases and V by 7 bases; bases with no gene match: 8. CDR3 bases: TGTGCCAGCATCCCCGACAGGGCGGCCTATAATTCACCCCTCCACTTT. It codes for CASIPDRAAYNSPLHF. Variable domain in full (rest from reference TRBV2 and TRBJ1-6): EPEVTQTPSHQVTQMGQEVILRCVPISNHLYFYWYRQILGQKVEFLVSFYNNEISEKSEIFDDQFSVERPDGSNFTLKIRSTKLEDSAMYFCASIPDRAAYNSPLHFGNGTRLTVT.

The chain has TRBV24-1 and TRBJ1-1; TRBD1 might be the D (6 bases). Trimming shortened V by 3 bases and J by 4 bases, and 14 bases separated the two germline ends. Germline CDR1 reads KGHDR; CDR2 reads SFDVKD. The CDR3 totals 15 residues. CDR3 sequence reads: CATSDKQGGGTEAFF. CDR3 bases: TGTGCCACCAGTGATAAACAGGGCGGTGGCACTGAAGCTTTCTTT.

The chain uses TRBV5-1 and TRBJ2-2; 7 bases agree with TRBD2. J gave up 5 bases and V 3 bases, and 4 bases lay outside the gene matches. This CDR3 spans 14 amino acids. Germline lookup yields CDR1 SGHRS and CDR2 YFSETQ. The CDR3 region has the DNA TGCGCCAGCAGCTGGACTAGTGGAACCGGGGAGCTGTTTTTT. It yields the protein CASSWTSGTGELFF.

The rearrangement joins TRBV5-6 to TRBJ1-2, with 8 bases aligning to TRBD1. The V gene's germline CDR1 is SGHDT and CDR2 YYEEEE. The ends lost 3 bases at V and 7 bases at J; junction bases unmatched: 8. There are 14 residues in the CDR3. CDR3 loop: CASSSPTGAGGYTF. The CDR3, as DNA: TGTGCCAGCAGCTCACCGACAGGGGCGGGTGGCTACACCTTC. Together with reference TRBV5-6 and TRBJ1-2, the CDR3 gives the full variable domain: DAGVTQSPTHLIKTRGQQVTLRCSPKSGHDTVSWYQQALGQGPQFIFQYYEEEERQRGNFPDRFSGHQFPNYSSELNVNALLLGDSALYLCASSSPTGAGGYTFGSGTRLTVV.

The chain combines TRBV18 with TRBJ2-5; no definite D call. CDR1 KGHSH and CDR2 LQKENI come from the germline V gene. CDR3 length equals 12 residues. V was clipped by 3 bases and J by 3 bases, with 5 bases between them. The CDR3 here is CASSPLEETQYF. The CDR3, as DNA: TGTGCCAGCTCACCTCTAGAAGAGACCCAGTACTTC.

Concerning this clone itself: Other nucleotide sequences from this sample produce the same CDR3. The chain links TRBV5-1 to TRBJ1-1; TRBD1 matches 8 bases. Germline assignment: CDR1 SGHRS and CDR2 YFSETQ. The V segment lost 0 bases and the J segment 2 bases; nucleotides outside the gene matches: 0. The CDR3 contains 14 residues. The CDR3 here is CASSLAGGNTEAFF. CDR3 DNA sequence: TGCGCCAGCAGCTTGGCAGGGGGCAACACTGAAGCTTTCTTT.

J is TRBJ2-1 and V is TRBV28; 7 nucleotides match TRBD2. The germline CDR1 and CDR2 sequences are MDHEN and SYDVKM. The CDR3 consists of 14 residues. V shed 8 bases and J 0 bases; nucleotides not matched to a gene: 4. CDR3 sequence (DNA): TGTGCCAGCCGGGGGGTAAGCTCCTACAATGAGCAGTTCTTC. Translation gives CASRGVSSYNEQFF.

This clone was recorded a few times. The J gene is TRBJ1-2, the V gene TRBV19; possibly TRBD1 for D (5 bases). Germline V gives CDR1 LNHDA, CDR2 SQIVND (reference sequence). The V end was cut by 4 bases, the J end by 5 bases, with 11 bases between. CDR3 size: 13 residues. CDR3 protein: CASSTRQPYGYTF. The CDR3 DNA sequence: TGTGCCAGTAGTACCCGACAGCCATATGGCTACACCTTC.

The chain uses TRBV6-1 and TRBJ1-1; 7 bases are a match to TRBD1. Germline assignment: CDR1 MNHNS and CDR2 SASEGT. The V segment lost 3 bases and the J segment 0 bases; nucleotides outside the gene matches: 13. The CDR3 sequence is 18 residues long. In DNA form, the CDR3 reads TGTGCCAGCAGTGACCGAACAGGGGCATCTACCCTGAACACTGAAGCTTTCTTT. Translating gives CASSDRTGASTLNTEAFF.

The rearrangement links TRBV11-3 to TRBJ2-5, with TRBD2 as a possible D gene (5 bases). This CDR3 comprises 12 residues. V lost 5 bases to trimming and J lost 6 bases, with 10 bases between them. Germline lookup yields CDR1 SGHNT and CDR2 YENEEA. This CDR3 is CASSLNGKTQYF. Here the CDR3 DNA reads TGTGCCAGCAGCCTCAACGGGAAGACCCAGTACTTC.

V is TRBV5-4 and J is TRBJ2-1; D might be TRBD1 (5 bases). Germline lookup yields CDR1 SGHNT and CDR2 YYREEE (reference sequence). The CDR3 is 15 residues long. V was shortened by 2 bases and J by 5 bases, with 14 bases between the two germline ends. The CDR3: CASSLVRVSNNEQFF. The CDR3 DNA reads TGTGCCAGCAGCTTAGTCAGGGTCTCTAACAATGAGCAGTTCTTC.

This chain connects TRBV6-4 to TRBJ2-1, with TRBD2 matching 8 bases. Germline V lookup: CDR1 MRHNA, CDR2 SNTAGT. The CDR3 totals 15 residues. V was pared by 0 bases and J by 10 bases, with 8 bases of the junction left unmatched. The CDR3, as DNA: TGTGCCAGCAGTGACTCTGAGCGGGGGATGGTCGAGCAGTTCTTC. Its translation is CASSDSERGMVEQFF.

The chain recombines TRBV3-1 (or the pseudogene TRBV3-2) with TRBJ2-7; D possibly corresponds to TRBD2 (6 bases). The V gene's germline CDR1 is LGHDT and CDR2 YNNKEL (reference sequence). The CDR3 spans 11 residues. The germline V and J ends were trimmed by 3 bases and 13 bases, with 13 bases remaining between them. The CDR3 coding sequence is TGTGCCAGCAGCCAGGGGGGAAACCCTTACTTC. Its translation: CASSQGGNPYF.

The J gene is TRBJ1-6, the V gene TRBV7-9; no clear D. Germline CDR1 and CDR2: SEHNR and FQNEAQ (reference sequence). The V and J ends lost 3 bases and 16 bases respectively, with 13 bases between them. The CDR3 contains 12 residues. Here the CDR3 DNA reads TGTGCCAGCAGCTTTGGTAGCTTAGATCTCCACTTT. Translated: CASSFGSLDLHF.

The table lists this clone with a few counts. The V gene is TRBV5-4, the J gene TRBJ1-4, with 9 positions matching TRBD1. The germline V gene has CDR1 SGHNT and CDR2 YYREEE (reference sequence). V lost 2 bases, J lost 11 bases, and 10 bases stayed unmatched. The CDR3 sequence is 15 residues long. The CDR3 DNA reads TGTGCCAGCAGCTTTGCGGGACAGGGCCCCCCTAAACTGTTTTTT. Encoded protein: CASSFAGQGPPKLFF.

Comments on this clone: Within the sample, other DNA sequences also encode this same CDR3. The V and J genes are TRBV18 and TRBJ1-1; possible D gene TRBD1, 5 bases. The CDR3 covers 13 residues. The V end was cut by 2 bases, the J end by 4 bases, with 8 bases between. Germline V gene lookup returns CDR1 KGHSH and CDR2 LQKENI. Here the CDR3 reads CASSPDRGTEAFF. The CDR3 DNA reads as TGTGCCAGCTCACCAGATAGGGGCACTGAAGCTTTCTTT.

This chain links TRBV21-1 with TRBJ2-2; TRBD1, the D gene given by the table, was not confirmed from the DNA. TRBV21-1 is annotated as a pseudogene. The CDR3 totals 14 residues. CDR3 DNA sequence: TGTGCCAGAGGGACAGGCCCTGGGACCGGGGAGCTGTTTTTT. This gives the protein CARGTGPGTGELFF.

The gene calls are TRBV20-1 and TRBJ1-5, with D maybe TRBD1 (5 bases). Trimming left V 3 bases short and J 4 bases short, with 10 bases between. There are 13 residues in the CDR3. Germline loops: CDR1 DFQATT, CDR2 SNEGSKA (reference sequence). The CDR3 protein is CSASRGVNQPQHF. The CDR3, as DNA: TGCAGTGCTAGTAGGGGTGTGAATCAGCCCCAGCATTTT.

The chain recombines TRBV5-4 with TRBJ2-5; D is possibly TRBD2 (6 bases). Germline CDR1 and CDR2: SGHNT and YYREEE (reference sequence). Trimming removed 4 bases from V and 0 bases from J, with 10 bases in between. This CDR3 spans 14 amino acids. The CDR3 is CASSRGLNQETQYF. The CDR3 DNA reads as TGTGCCAGCAGCCGGGGACTGAACCAAGAGACCCAGTACTTC.

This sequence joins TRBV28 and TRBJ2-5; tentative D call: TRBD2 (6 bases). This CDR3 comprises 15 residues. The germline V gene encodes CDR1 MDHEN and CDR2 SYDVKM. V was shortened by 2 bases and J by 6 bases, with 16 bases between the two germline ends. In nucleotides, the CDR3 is TGTGCCAGCAGTTTACCTGGGACTTTAGGGAAGACCCAGTACTTC. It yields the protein CASSLPGTLGKTQYF.

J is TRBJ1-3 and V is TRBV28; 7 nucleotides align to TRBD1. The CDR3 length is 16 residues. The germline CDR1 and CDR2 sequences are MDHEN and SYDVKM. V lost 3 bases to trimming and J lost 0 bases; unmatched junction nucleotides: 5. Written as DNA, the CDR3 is TGTGCCAGCAGTTTCCAGACAGGGATCTCTGGAAACACCATATATTTT. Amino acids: CASSFQTGISGNTIYF. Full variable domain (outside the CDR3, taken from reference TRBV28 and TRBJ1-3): DVKVTQSSRYLVKRTGEKVFLECVQDMDHENMFWYRQDPGLGLRLIYFSYDVKMKEKGDIPEGYSVSREKKERFSLILESASTNQTSMYLCASSFQTGISGNTIYFGEGSWLTVV.